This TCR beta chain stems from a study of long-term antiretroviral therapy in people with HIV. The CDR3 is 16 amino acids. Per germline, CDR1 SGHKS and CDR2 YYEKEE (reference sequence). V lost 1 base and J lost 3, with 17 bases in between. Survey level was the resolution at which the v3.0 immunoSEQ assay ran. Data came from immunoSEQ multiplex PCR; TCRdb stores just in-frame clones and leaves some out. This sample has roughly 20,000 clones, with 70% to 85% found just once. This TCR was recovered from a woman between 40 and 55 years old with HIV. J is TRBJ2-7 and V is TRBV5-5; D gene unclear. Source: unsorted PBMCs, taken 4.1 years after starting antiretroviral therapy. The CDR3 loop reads CASSLRGRSQNYEQYF. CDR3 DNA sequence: TGTGCCAGCAGCTTGCGTGGCAGATCACAAAACTACGAGCAGTACTTC.